This T cell receptor beta chain originates from a study of response to subunit inactivated influenza vaccine. Notes on this clonotype: Its specificity is not known.

General study findings and limits: With each seasonal influenza vaccination, the authors suggested, few new T cells are recruited.

V was trimmed by 2 bases and J by 4 bases, leaving 13 bases between them. This CDR3 comprises 15 residues. Germline V lookup: CDR1 MNHEY, CDR2 SVGAGI. TCRdb used MiXCR to reprocess the RT-PCR reads, holding one entry per CDR3 protein. Of 710,000 or so distinct CDR3 sequences in the sample, around 14% were seen once. This sequence joins TRBV6-5 and TRBJ2-3; D may be TRBD2 (5 bases). This TCR came from a man between 50 and 59 years old who received an inactivated influenza vaccine. The sequencing used PBMCs from blood, collected approximately 13 days after vaccination. The CDR3 reads CASSYGGLNADTQYF. The CDR3 bases are TGTGCCAGCAGTTACGGAGGCCTAAACGCAGATACGCAGTATTTT.